The 32 T cell receptor beta chains reported below all come from one sample, sequenced in a study of CD8+ T cells in alopecia areata. Treatment here: oral pan-JAK inhibitor, 5-10 mg twice daily. cDNA reverse transcribed from extracted RNA served as the sequencing template. Here immunoSEQ multiplex PCR was the method, and the copy in TCRdb shows in-frame clones only, minus some. The data hold around 200,000 clones, with roughly three fifths observed a single time. The specimen was CD4+ T cells sorted from blood, collected at week 4, from a patient treated with tofacitinib. These receptors were collected from a human donor with alopecia areata.

The chain employs TRBV30 and TRBJ1-2; D call uncertain. V was trimmed by 4 bases and J by 7 bases, leaving 7 bases between them. CDR1 GTSNPN and CDR2 SVGIG come from the germline V gene (reference sequence). CDR3 length: 10 residues. CDR3 loop: CAWKTSGYTF. CDR3 nucleotides: TGTGCCTGGAAGACGTCTGGCTACACCTTC.

This clone occurred a few times. This sequence joins TRBV5-1 and TRBJ2-3; 8 bases map to TRBD2. The CDR3 sequence is 16 residues long. V trimming: 3 bases; J trimming: 4 bases; junction bases outside the gene matches: 10. Germline V CDR1 and CDR2: SGHRS, YFSETQ. CDR3 residues: CASSSTGGALADTQYF. The CDR3 DNA follows: TGCGCCAGCAGCTCGACGGGAGGGGCGTTGGCAGATACGCAGTATTTT.

This chain uses TRBV25-1 with TRBJ2-2, with 10 bases lining up with TRBD2. J gave up 7 bases and V 1 base, and 6 bases lay outside the gene matches. The CDR3 length is 16 residues. CDR1 MGHDK and CDR2 SYGVNS come from the germline V gene. The CDR3 is CASSESRGLALGELFF. The CDR3 DNA reads as TGTGCCAGCAGTGAATCCCGGGGACTAGCGCTCGGGGAGCTGTTTTTT.

J is TRBJ2-6 and V is TRBV5-1; no reliable D call. V lost 0 bases to trimming and J lost 0 bases, with 4 bases between them. The CDR3 is 15 amino acids. Germline assignment: CDR1 SGHRS and CDR2 YFSETQ. The DNA for the CDR3 is TGCGCCAGCAGCTTGGGGAACTCTGGGGCCAACGTCCTGACTTTC. Its protein product is CASSLGNSGANVLTF.

The chain carries TRBV30 and TRBJ2-1, with D possibly matching TRBD2 (5 bases). CDR3 length equals 16 residues. Germline loops: CDR1 GTSNPN, CDR2 SVGIG (reference sequence). V lost 0 bases and J lost 3, with 15 bases in between. CDR3 region: CAWSVLGGINYNEQFF. The CDR3 coding sequence is TGTGCCTGGAGTGTACTAGGCGGAATAAACTACAATGAGCAGTTCTTC.

The rearrangement joins TRBV18 to TRBJ2-1, with 9 bases lining up with TRBD2. Germline CDR1 reads KGHSH; CDR2 reads LQKENI. There are 14 residues in the CDR3. V was pared by 3 bases and J by 7 bases, with 4 bases of the junction left unmatched. The CDR3 loop is CASSPGLAVNEQFF. As DNA, the CDR3 is TGTGCCAGCTCACCGGGACTAGCAGTGAATGAGCAGTTCTTC.

J is TRBJ2-7 and V is TRBV27; 8 nucleotides agree with TRBD2. V shed 8 bases, J shed 5 bases, and the junction held 8 bases outside the gene matches. Germline V gene sequence: CDR1 MNHEY, CDR2 SMNVEV (reference sequence). The CDR3 is 13 amino acids. The CDR3 is CASGRGRTNEQYF. DNA for the CDR3: TGTGCCAGCGGCCGCGGGAGGACCAACGAGCAGTACTTC.

CDR3 coding DNA: TGCAGCGTTGAAGATCTTAGGGACACCCCCAAGACCCAGTACTTC. It encodes CSVEDLRDTPKTQYF. The chain carries TRBV29-1 and TRBJ2-5, with D tentatively TRBD1 (6 bases). V lost 0 bases and J 6 bases, leaving 17 bases between the germline ends. Per the germline V gene, CDR1 is SQVTM and CDR2 is ANQGSEA. The CDR3 sequence is 15 residues long.

This rearrangement joins TRBV5-1 to TRBJ2-1; 9 nucleotides align to TRBD1. V dropped 4 bases and J dropped 3; count of bases not matched to a gene: 5. CDR1 and CDR2 (germline): SGHRS, YFSETQ. The CDR3 contains 15 residues. CDR3 amino acids: CASSPGQGFYNEQFF. Here the CDR3 DNA reads TGCGCCAGCAGCCCGGGACAGGGTTTCTACAATGAGCAGTTCTTC.

This chain uses TRBV29-1 with TRBJ2-3, with a tentative D call TRBD1 (6 bases). Germline V CDR1 and CDR2: SQVTM, ANQGSEA. This CDR3 has 14 amino acids. Trimming removed 7 bases at V and 0 bases at J, with 14 bases between. CDR3 nucleotides: TGCAGCGCGCTGGGGGACACCAGCACAGATACGCAGTATTTT. Protein product: CSALGDTSTDTQYF.

The chain uses TRBV16 and TRBJ1-2; D remains unclear. Trimming cost V 4 bases and J 4 bases, with 7 bases left between them. The CDR3 runs to 12 residues. The germline gives CDR1 KGHSY, CDR2 FQNENV. CDR3 in DNA: TGTGCCAGCAGCCCCAGCCCCTATGGCTACACCTTC. Protein product: CASSPSPYGYTF. The full variable domain, in which reference TRBV16 and TRBJ1-2 provide the parts outside the CDR3, is GEEVAQTPKHLVRGEGQKAKLYCAPIKGHSYVFWYQQVLKNEFKFLISFQNENVFDETGMPKERFSAKCLPNSPCSLEIQATKLEDSAVYFCASSPSPYGYTFGSGTRLTVV.

The gene calls are TRBV29-1 and TRBJ2-2, with 7 bases fitting TRBD1. The CDR3 spans 13 residues. Trimming took 4 bases from V and 5 from J; bases not matched to a gene: 4. Germline V gene lookup returns CDR1 SQVTM and CDR2 ANQGSEA. CDR3 bases: TGCAGCGTTGCGAGGGGGCGGACCGGGGAGCTGTTTTTT. Amino acids: CSVARGRTGELFF.

The chain employs TRBV7-2 and TRBJ2-3; TRBD2 is a possible D gene (6 bases). CDR1 is SGHTA, CDR2 FQGNSA, per germline. Trimming shortened V by 5 bases and J by 2 bases, and 17 bases separated the two germline ends. The CDR3 has 16 amino acids. CDR3 DNA: TGTGCCAGCAGCGCAACGGGGAGGCCGGTCACAGATACGCAGTATTTT. Its protein product is CASSATGRPVTDTQYF.

The chain employs TRBV4-1 and TRBJ1-2; no firm D call. CDR1 and CDR2 from the germline V gene are MGHRA and YSYEKL. V was cut by 1 base and J by 3 bases, with 12 bases left in between. The CDR3 covers 15 residues. CDR3 residues: CASSQGTAGDYGYTF. The CDR3 coding sequence is TGCGCCAGCAGCCAAGGGACGGCTGGGGACTATGGCTACACCTTC.

The genes are TRBV4-3 and TRBJ1-5, with D possibly matching TRBD1 (5 bases). With 0 bases removed from V and 6 bases from J, the gap between germline ends came to 9 bases. The CDR3 runs to 14 residues. Germline CDR1 LGHNA, CDR2 YSLEER. This CDR3 reads CASSQEGLGQPQHF. The CDR3 nucleotides read TGCGCCAGCAGCCAAGAGGGGCTCGGTCAGCCCCAGCATTTT.

This clone was detected only a few times. V gene TRBV5-4 combines with J gene TRBJ2-5, with D unresolved. The CDR3 sequence is 17 residues long. The germline V and J ends were trimmed by 3 bases and 5 bases, with 23 bases remaining between them. CDR1 is SGHNT and CDR2 is YYREEE in the germline V gene (reference sequence). CDR3 protein: CASSSTVQTRAMETQYF. The CDR3 region has the DNA TGTGCCAGCAGCTCCACAGTCCAGACTCGCGCCATGGAGACCCAGTACTTC.

The V and J genes are TRBV29-1 and TRBJ1-1; D might be TRBD1 (5 bases). The length of the CDR3 is 14 residues. V was trimmed by 7 bases and J by 1 base, leaving 16 bases between them. Germline assignment: CDR1 SQVTM and CDR2 ANQGSEA. CDR3 amino acids: CSASRVRANTEAFF. The DNA for the CDR3 is TGCAGCGCCTCAAGGGTCAGGGCGAACACTGAAGCTTTCTTT.

This clone was observed a handful of times. The chain links TRBV10-3 to TRBJ1-1, with 8 nucleotides matching TRBD1. The length of the CDR3 is 15 residues. Unmatched junction bases numbered 5, after V lost 2 bases and J lost 3 bases. Germline CDR1 and CDR2: ENHRY and SYGVKD. This CDR3 reads CAISETDRVHTEAFF. CDR3 DNA: TGTGCCATCAGTGAGACGGACAGGGTTCACACTGAAGCTTTCTTT.

This clone was seen ten or more times. The rearrangement links TRBV2 to TRBJ2-2; tentatively, D is TRBD2 (5 bases). The CDR3 covers 12 residues. V was cut by 5 bases and J by 7 bases, with 8 bases left in between. Germline-derived CDR1 and CDR2 are SNHLY and FYNNEI. CDR3: CASSTTSGELFF. Written as DNA, the CDR3 is TGTGCCAGCAGTACTACTAGCGGGGAGCTGTTTTTT. Drawing the rest from reference TRBV2 and TRBJ2-2, the complete variable domain is EPEVTQTPSHQVTQMGQEVILRCVPISNHLYFYWYRQILGQKVEFLVSFYNNEISEKSEIFDDQFSVERPDGSNFTLKIRSTKLEDSAMYFCASSTTSGELFFGEGSRLTVL.

The chain couples TRBV4-2 to TRBJ2-5; TRBD2 aligns across 9 bases. CDR1 and CDR2 from the germline V gene are LGHNA and YNFKEQ. The CDR3 runs 16 residues. Trimming took 3 bases from V and 11 from J; bases not matched to a gene: 16. CDR3 loop: CASSHPGASGIGEQYF. CDR3 coding DNA: TGTGCCAGCAGCCACCCCGGGGCTAGCGGGATTGGGGAGCAGTACTTC.

V gene TRBV2 combines with J gene TRBJ2-7; 7 bases agree with TRBD2. There are 14 residues in the CDR3. From germline, CDR1 is SNHLY and CDR2 FYNNEI. J lost 2 bases, V lost 6 bases, and 7 bases had no gene match. The CDR3 region has the DNA TGTGCCAGCAGCCCCCGACTAGCAACCTACGAGCAGTACTTC. Encoded protein: CASSPRLATYEQYF.

This clone was seen more than once but under ten times. The CDR3, as DNA: TGCGCCAGCAGCTTGGTCGGGAATGGGGGCACCGGGGAGCTGTTTTTT. Its translation: CASSLVGNGGTGELFF. The chain is built from TRBV5-1 and TRBJ2-2; the D call may be TRBD1 or TRBD2 (5 bases each). CDR3 length: 16 amino acids. Trimming shortened V by 0 bases and J by 4 bases, and 13 bases separated the two germline ends. From germline, CDR1 is SGHRS and CDR2 YFSETQ.

This clone has a handful of counts. The genes are TRBV15 and TRBJ1-4; D is undetermined. The V end was cut by 4 bases, the J end by 7 bases, with 10 bases between. Germline V lookup: CDR1 LNHNV, CDR2 YYDKDF (reference sequence). This CDR3 is built from 13 residues. The CDR3: CATSKRDSEKLFF. DNA of the CDR3: TGTGCCACCAGCAAAAGGGATTCTGAAAAACTGTTTTTT.

This sequence joins TRBV25-1 and TRBJ2-6; D uncertain. This CDR3 region has 15 residues. The V end was cut by 1 base, the J end by 1 base, with 5 bases between. Germline lookup yields CDR1 MGHDK and CDR2 SYGVNS. CDR3 DNA sequence: TGTGCCAGCAGTGAATCCCGGTCTGGGGCCAACGTCCTGACTTTC. Its translation: CASSESRSGANVLTF.

J is TRBJ2-1 and V is TRBV5-4, with TRBD2 identical over 9 bases. The V gene end was trimmed by 0 bases and the J gene end by 10 bases; junction bases not matched to a gene: 14. Looked up from germline, CDR1 is SGHNT and CDR2 is YYREEE (reference sequence). This CDR3 comprises 17 residues. In DNA form, the CDR3 reads TGTGCCAGCAGCTTGGCTCCCGGGCTAGCGGGATCAGGAGAGCAGTTCTTC. Amino acids: CASSLAPGLAGSGEQFF. Combining the CDR3 with reference TRBV5-4 and TRBJ2-1 gives the whole variable domain ETGVTQSPTHLIKTRGQQVTLRCSSQSGHNTVSWYQQALGQGPQFIFQYYREEENGRGNFPPRFSGLQFPNYSSELNVNALELDDSALYLCASSLAPGLAGSGEQFFGPGTRLTVL.

This chain joins TRBV28 and TRBJ2-7; 7 bases match TRBD1. Looked up from germline, CDR1 is MDHEN and CDR2 is SYDVKM. After removal of 5 bases from V and 3 bases from J, the junction contained 7 bases not matched to a gene. This CDR3 has 14 amino acids. The CDR3 sequence is CASSTRDSIYEQYF. As DNA, the CDR3 is TGTGCCAGCAGTACCCGGGACAGCATCTACGAGCAGTACTTC.

This chain links TRBV28 with TRBJ1-2, with 9 bases fitting TRBD1. Germline assignment: CDR1 MDHEN and CDR2 SYDVKM. The CDR3 consists of 15 residues. The J segment lost 2 bases and the V segment lost 5 bases, leaving 6 bases of the junction unmatched. CDR3 bases: TGTGCCAGCAGTCCTTCGACAGGGGGGAACTATGGCTACACCTTC. It encodes CASSPSTGGNYGYTF.

The chain recombines TRBV29-1 with TRBJ2-1; TRBD2 aligns across 8 bases. Germline V gene data show CDR1 as SQVTM and CDR2 as ANQGSEA. Losses at the gene ends were 4 bases for V and 10 bases for J; bases not matched to a gene: 6. This CDR3 is 12 amino acids long. For the CDR3, the DNA is TGCAGCGTTGGGGAGCGGGGGTTGGAGCAGTTCTTC. It encodes CSVGERGLEQFF.

The chain carries TRBV29-1 and TRBJ2-2; unclear D gene. The V gene's germline CDR1 is SQVTM and CDR2 ANQGSEA. V lost 4 bases and J 1 base, leaving 7 bases between the germline ends. This CDR3 contains 13 residues. In nucleotides, the CDR3 is TGCAGCGTTGTCTCGGAGAACACCGGGGAGCTGTTTTTT. Amino acid sequence: CSVVSENTGELFF.

The chain uses TRBV28 and TRBJ2-1; tentative D call: TRBD2 (5 bases). The CDR3 extends over 12 amino acids. Looked up from germline, CDR1 is MDHEN and CDR2 is SYDVKM. Trimming took 5 bases from V and 8 from J, leaving 10 bases between them. CDR3 nucleotides: TGTGCCAGCAGTCAACTAGGCGATGAGCAGTTCTTC. Its protein product is CASSQLGDEQFF. Combining the CDR3 with reference TRBV28 and TRBJ2-1 gives the whole variable domain DVKVTQSSRYLVKRTGEKVFLECVQDMDHENMFWYRQDPGLGLRLIYFSYDVKMKEKGDIPEGYSVSREKKERFSLILESASTNQTSMYLCASSQLGDEQFFGPGTRLTVL.

The rearrangement joins TRBV5-1 to TRBJ2-7; D is undetermined. This CDR3 has 13 amino acids. Trimming took 0 bases from V and 5 from J, leaving 9 bases between them. The germline CDR1 and CDR2 sequences are SGHRS and YFSETQ. CDR3: CASSLEGLHEQYF. The CDR3, as DNA: TGCGCCAGCAGCTTGGAGGGCCTCCACGAGCAGTACTTC.

V and J are TRBV30 and TRBJ2-6, with D possibly called TRBD1 or TRBD2 (5 bases each). Looked up from germline, CDR1 is GTSNPN and CDR2 is SVGIG (reference sequence). V lost 3 bases and J 4 bases, leaving 13 bases between the germline ends. The CDR3 contains 15 residues. The CDR3 sequence: CAWSNRGSGANVLTF. CDR3 bases: TGTGCCTGGAGCAATCGGGGCTCCGGGGCCAACGTCCTGACTTTC.